This T cell receptor (beta chain) was found in a study of chemoradiotherapy in HPV16-positive cancers. Generated by immunoSEQ multiplex PCR, the TCRdb table keeps only in-frame clones and is missing some. The table lists more than 1,500 clones, roughly four fifths of them singletons. Broader study findings: HPV-specific T cells were functionally defined from only a couple of HPV16-positive patients. Better recurrence-free survival went with HPV-responsive T-cell expansion in HPV16-positive patients. Candidate HPV-specific clones and E7-related TCR motifs grew in tumor during treatment.

Concerning this clone: Its cognate antigen is unknown.

The source material was tumor tissue, sampled from a patient who underwent chemoradiotherapy. The origin of this receptor is a human donor with HPV-associated anogenital cancer.

This CDR3 reads CASSEFQGTEKLFF. CDR3 DNA sequence: TGTGCCAGCAGTGAATTTCAGGGTACCGAAAAACTGTTTTTT. The chain couples TRBV2 to TRBJ1-4; D is perhaps TRBD1 (5 bases). Germline CDR1 reads SNHLY; CDR2 reads FYNNEI. CDR3 length: 14 residues. Trimming stripped 2 bases from V and 8 bases from J, with 12 bases between.